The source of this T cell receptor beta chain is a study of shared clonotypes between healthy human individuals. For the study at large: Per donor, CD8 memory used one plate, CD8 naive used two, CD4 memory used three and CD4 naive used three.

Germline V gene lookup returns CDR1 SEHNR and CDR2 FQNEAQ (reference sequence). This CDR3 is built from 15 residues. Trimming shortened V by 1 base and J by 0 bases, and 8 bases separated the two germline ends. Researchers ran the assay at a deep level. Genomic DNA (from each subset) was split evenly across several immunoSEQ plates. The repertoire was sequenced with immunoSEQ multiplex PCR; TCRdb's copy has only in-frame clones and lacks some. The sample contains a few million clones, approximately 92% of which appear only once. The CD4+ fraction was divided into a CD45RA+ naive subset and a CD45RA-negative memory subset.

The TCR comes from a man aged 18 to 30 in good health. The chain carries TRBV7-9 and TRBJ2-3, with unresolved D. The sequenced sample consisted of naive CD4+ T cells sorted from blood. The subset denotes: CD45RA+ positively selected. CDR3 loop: CASSLGTLSTDTQYF. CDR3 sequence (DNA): TGTGCCAGCAGCTTAGGCACACTTAGCACAGATACGCAGTATTTT. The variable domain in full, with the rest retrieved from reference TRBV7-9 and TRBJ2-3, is DTGVSQNPRHKITKRGQNVTFRCDPISEHNRLYWYRQTLGQGPEFLTYFQNEAQLEKSRLLSDRFSAERPKGSFSTLEIQRTEQGDSAMYLCASSLGTLSTDTQYFGPGTRLTVL.